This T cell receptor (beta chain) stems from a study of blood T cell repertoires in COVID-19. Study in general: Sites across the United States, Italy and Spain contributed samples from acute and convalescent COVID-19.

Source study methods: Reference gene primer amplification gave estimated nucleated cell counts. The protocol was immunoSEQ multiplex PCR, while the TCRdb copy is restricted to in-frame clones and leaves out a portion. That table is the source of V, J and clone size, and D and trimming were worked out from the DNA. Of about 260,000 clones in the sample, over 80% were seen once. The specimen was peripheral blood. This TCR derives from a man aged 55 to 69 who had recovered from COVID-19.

This CDR3 reads CAWGEQGTQPQHF. The DNA for the CDR3 is TGTGCCTGGGGGGAACAGGGGACGCAGCCCCAGCATTTT. This sequence joins TRBV30 and TRBJ1-5, with 7 bases identical to TRBD1. The CDR3 sequence is 13 residues long. V lost 5 bases, J lost 7 bases, and 8 bases stayed unmatched. Germline V gives CDR1 GTSNPN, CDR2 SVGIG (reference sequence).